This T cell receptor beta chain comes out of a study of Ad26.COV2.S vaccination and SARS-CoV-2 variants. Looking at the study overall: Enrollment placed the donor in the COV1001 Ad26.COV2.S trial arm. Regarding the study as a whole: Whether participants received vaccine or placebo, their non-spike TCR breadth was similar.

Treatment meaning: 15 to 20 received Ad26.COV2.S at low or high dose, single or two shots; 5 received placebo; per-sample allocation not given. At day 63 after the first vaccine or placebo injection, samples were drawn. It was an adult aged 18-55 years in Boston who was the donor. Comment on this clone: Its specificity is not known.

Clones were read by immunoSEQ multiplex PCR, and TCRdb kept only the in-frame ones, dropping some. The sample holds about 350,000 clones; approximately 90% are singletons and the top ten take 6.4%. Germline V gives CDR1 MNHEY, CDR2 SMNVEV (reference sequence). The CDR3 length is 15 residues. The V gene lost 2 bases and the J gene lost 5 bases, with 15 bases spanning the gap. The V and J genes are TRBV27 and TRBJ2-5; D remains unclear. The specimen comprised peripheral blood, sampled in a trial of Ad26.COV2.S vaccine versus placebo. The sequence was collected from a person between 18 and 65 years old who received the Ad26.COV2.S COVID-19 vaccine or a placebo. This CDR3 reads CASSLMANLGETQYF. In DNA, the CDR3 is TGTGCCAGCAGTTTAATGGCGAACCTGGGGGAGACCCAGTACTTC.